Listed below are T cell receptor beta chains from one sample, sequenced in a study of CD8 T cells in ankylosing spondylitis. TCRdb reanalysed the 5' RACE reads using MiXCR and keeps one entry per CDR3 protein. The profile shows fewer than 400,000 distinct CDR3 sequences, around 24% of them singletons. The sequenced sample consisted of blood, either unsorted or a sorted T cell fraction (not recorded which). The receptor set was obtained from a male donor with ankylosing spondylitis. Each CDR3 is given with its conserved first and last residue. D genes are given only for firm matches. Size is omitted from some rows. Given values are once, few, many or a class for expanded clones.

j_call	v_call	clone_size	d_call	cdr3_nt	cdr3_aa
TRBJ2-3	TRBV20-1	-	TRBD2	TGCAGTGCTACAACCGGGACTAGCGCGTCCACAGATACGCAGTATTTT	CSATTGTSASTDTQYF
TRBJ2-7	TRBV18	-	-	TGTGCCAGCTCACCCGTGTCTGGACACGAGCAGTACTTC	CASSPVSGHEQYF
TRBJ2-3	TRBV5-1	few	-	TGCGCCAGCAGTGGAGGATGGGATACGCAGTATTTT	CASSGGWDTQYF
TRBJ2-2	TRBV11-2	few	-	TGTGCCAGCAGCTTTTTTGGCACCGGGGAGCTGTTTTTT	CASSFFGTGELFF
TRBJ2-5	TRBV12-3/TRBV12-4	-	-	TGTGCCAGCAGTCAAACCCCACCAGAGACCCAGTACTTC	CASSQTPPETQYF
TRBJ1-1	TRBV29-1	many	-	TGCAGCGTTGCGCAGGGGAAAACTGAAGCTTTCTTT	CSVAQGKTEAFF
TRBJ1-5	TRBV6-1	-	-	TGTGCCAGCAGTGATCCGGTCCAGCCCCAGCACTTT	CASSDPVQPQHF
TRBJ1-1	TRBV29-1	-	-	TGCAGCGTTTTCCACACTGAAGCTTTCTTT	CSVFHTEAFF
TRBJ2-5	TRBV20-1	-	TRBD2	TGCAGTGCTAGTAGGGGACTAGCGGGAGCAGTAGAGACCCAGTACTTC	CSASRGLAGAVETQYF
TRBJ1-4	TRBV29-1	few	-	TGCAGCGCAGGAAGAGGGAATGAAAAACTGTTTTTT	CSAGRGNEKLFF
TRBJ1-5	TRBV24-1	many	TRBD1	TGTGCCACCAGTGATTTGGGTCAATTGGGACAGGGCAATCAGCCCCAGCATTTT	CATSDLGQLGQGNQPQHF
TRBJ2-1	TRBV7-2	few	TRBD2	TGTGCCAGCAGCACCACTAGCGGGAACGTCGTTTCCCAGTTCTTC	CASSTTSGNVVSQFF
TRBJ2-1	TRBV28	-	-	TGTGCCAGCAGGGAAACCGAGCGGCCGCAGCGCAAGCAGTTCTTC	CASRETERPQRKQFF
TRBJ2-5	TRBV29-1	-	-	TGCAGCGTAGGAGTGGGGGGAGAACATGGGGAGACCCAGTACTTC	CSVGVGGEHGETQYF
TRBJ1-1	TRBV28	-	-	TGTGCCAGCAGTTTCCCAGCGAGGTCTGAAGCTTTCTTT	CASSFPARSEAFF
TRBJ1-5	TRBV20-1	-	TRBD1	TGCAGTGCTGGAGGGACAGGGCCTCAGCCCCAGCATTTT	CSAGGTGPQPQHF
TRBJ2-7	TRBV4-3	-	-	TGCGCCAGCAGCCGCTATACACTCGGACGGAACTACGAGCAGTACTTC	CASSRYTLGRNYEQYF